The 25 T cell receptor beta chains reported below all come from one sample, sequenced in a study of early T cells in non-severe SARS-CoV-2 infection. In TCRdb, the 5' RACE reads were re-called with MiXCR into one record per CDR3 protein. Altogether around 58,000 distinct CDR3 sequences are present, 4.9% being singletons, with the ten largest covering 4.5% to 5.5%. The sequenced material came from whole blood. Source of these receptors: an adult who was a healthcare worker with PCR-confirmed SARS-CoV-2 infection or an uninfected control (not recorded which).

This clonotype was seen ten or more times. The J gene is TRBJ1-3, the V gene TRBV2; D perhaps matches TRBD1 (5 bases). In germline, CDR1 is SNHLY, CDR2 FYNNEI. Trimming removed 1 base from V and 4 bases from J, with 11 bases in between. This CDR3 is 15 amino acids long. In DNA form, the CDR3 reads TGTGCCAGCAGTGAAGTGAGGGGAACAGGAAACACCATATATTTT. It encodes CASSEVRGTGNTIYF.

This clonotype has a count of ten or more. The chain uses TRBV7-2 and TRBJ2-1; the match to TRBD2 covers 7 bases. The CDR3 totals 16 residues. Per germline, CDR1 SGHTA and CDR2 FQGNSA. Losses at the gene ends were 1 base for V and 3 bases for J; bases not matched to a gene: 6. CDR3 residues: CASSLVSTSDYNEQFF. As DNA, the CDR3 is TGTGCCAGCAGCTTAGTCTCCACTAGCGACTACAATGAGCAGTTCTTC.

The sample holds a few counts of this clonotype. The chain employs TRBV11-2 and TRBJ1-2, with 8 nucleotides matching TRBD1. The CDR3 runs to 16 residues. V lost 0 bases, J lost 2 bases, and 5 bases stayed unmatched. The germline CDR1 and CDR2 sequences are SGHAT and FQNNGV. The CDR3 protein is CASSLETGGLNYGYTF. DNA for the CDR3: TGTGCCAGCAGCTTAGAAACAGGGGGACTAAACTATGGCTACACCTTC.

This clonotype has at least ten counts. The chain employs TRBV25-1 and TRBJ2-1; TRBD1 is a possible D gene (5 bases). CDR1 and CDR2 from the germline V gene are MGHDK and SYGVNS. The CDR3 runs 14 residues. Trimming took 3 bases from V and 4 from J, leaving 10 bases between them. CDR3 sequence: CASSDQGLYNEQFF. DNA for the CDR3: TGTGCCAGCAGTGATCAGGGTTTATACAATGAGCAGTTCTTC.

This clonotype was counted a few times. This rearrangement joins TRBV5-1 to TRBJ2-7; perhaps TRBD1 as D (5 bases). The CDR3 loop spans 13 amino acids. Germline assignment: CDR1 SGHRS and CDR2 YFSETQ. Trimming took off 1 base at V and 2 bases at J, with 7 bases between the two ends. The CDR3 DNA is TGCGCCAGCAGCTTGACAGGCACCTACGAGCAGTACTTC. Protein: CASSLTGTYEQYF.

This chain links TRBV7-8 with TRBJ2-3, with D tentatively TRBD1 (6 bases). CDR1 and CDR2 (germline): SGHVS, FQNEAQ. CDR3 size: 15 residues. V lost 5 bases, J lost 0 bases, and 12 bases lay in between. The CDR3 bases are TGTGCCAGCAGCCCCAGGGGAATCAGCACAGATACGCAGTATTTT. Translated, it gives CASSPRGISTDTQYF.

This clonotype was observed a handful of times. This chain links TRBV20-1 with TRBJ2-4; D ambiguous. Trimming stripped 1 base from V and 6 bases from J, with 7 bases between. The V gene's germline CDR1 is DFQATT and CDR2 SNEGSKA (reference sequence). There are 12 residues in the CDR3. CDR3 sequence: CSARVPLNIQYF. In DNA form, the CDR3 reads TGCAGTGCTAGAGTTCCCCTAAACATTCAGTACTTC.

The chain carries TRBV7-8 and TRBJ2-1; 11 nucleotides agree with TRBD2. The CDR3 covers 16 residues. V was clipped by 6 bases and J by 6 bases; unmatched bases: 10. Germline V CDR1 and CDR2: SGHVS, FQNEAQ. In DNA form, the CDR3 reads TGTGCCAGCAGTAGGGAGGGGCTAGCGGGAGGCAATGAGCAGTTCTTC. Translated: CASSREGLAGGNEQFF.

The chain is built from TRBV12-3 or TRBV12-4 and TRBJ2-7; D unclear. The CDR3 is made up of 13 amino acids. V lost 3 bases and J 2 bases, leaving 8 bases between the germline ends. CDR3 DNA sequence: TGTGCCAGCAGTTTGGCTAGTACCTACGAGCAGTACTTC. Its protein is CASSLASTYEQYF.

This clonotype was detected ten times or more. The chain links TRBV7-3 to TRBJ1-1; maybe TRBD1 (6 bases). Germline CDR1 reads SGHTA; CDR2 reads FQGTGA. CDR3 length equals 16 residues. Trimming pared 6 bases from V and 5 bases from J, leaving 22 bases between. The CDR3 DNA reads as TGTGCCAGCAGTCCTTCGAGGGGGGCGGTTAAGACTGAAGCTTTCTTT. Translating gives CASSPSRGAVKTEAFF.

This clonotype appeared a few times. The chain carries TRBV5-1 and TRBJ2-3; 9 bases are shared with TRBD1. This CDR3 comprises 14 residues. The trim removed 7 bases at V and 2 bases at J, leaving 5 bases unmatched. Germline lookup yields CDR1 SGHRS and CDR2 YFSETQ. The CDR3 nucleotides are TGCGCCAGCGGATACAGGGGGCCCACAGATACGCAGTATTTT. Translated, it gives CASGYRGPTDTQYF.

This clonotype has more than one count but fewer than ten. The chain has TRBV30 and TRBJ2-1, with D unclear. The germline V gene has CDR1 GTSNPN and CDR2 SVGIG (reference sequence). This CDR3 has 13 amino acids. The V end lost 5 bases, the J end lost 3 bases, and 11 bases lay between the germline ends. In DNA form, the CDR3 reads TGTGCCTGGGGGAAGGACGTCTACAATGAGCAGTTCTTC. Protein product: CAWGKDVYNEQFF.

The rearrangement joins TRBV7-9 to TRBJ2-1; D is unclear. Germline CDR1 reads SEHNR; CDR2 reads FQNEAQ (reference sequence). The CDR3 consists of 14 residues. V shed 3 bases and J shed 8 bases, with 14 bases lying between them. The CDR3 coding sequence is TGTGCCAGCAGCTTGTCGACTGAATTAGATGAGCAGTTCTTC. Protein sequence: CASSLSTELDEQFF. Variable domain in full (rest from reference TRBV7-9 and TRBJ2-1): DTGVSQNPRHKITKRGQNVTFRCDPISEHNRLYWYRQTLGQGPEFLTYFQNEAQLEKSRLLSDRFSAERPKGSFSTLEIQRTEQGDSAMYLCASSLSTELDEQFFGPGTRLTVL.

The chain is built from TRBV5-5 and TRBJ1-2; no firm D call. Germline assignment: CDR1 SGHKS and CDR2 YYEKEE (reference sequence). The V end lost 0 bases, the J end lost 4 bases, and 13 bases lay between the germline ends. CDR3 length: 15 amino acids. The CDR3 here is CASSLDPAAPYGYTF. In DNA, the CDR3 is TGTGCCAGCAGCTTGGATCCTGCGGCCCCCTATGGCTACACCTTC.

This clonotype was detected a few times. The chain has TRBV3-1 and TRBJ2-7; tentative D call: TRBD1 (6 bases). The CDR3 runs 14 residues. CDR1 and CDR2 (germline): LGHDT, YNNKEL (reference sequence). V gave up 4 bases and J gave up 2 bases, with 12 bases separating them. This CDR3 reads CASSPHPGAYEQYF. The CDR3 DNA reads TGTGCCAGCAGCCCACACCCAGGGGCCTACGAGCAGTACTTC.

This clonotype was seen just once. Just one base apart from a much larger clone, this may be a read error. The chain joins TRBV27 to TRBJ2-1; D might be TRBD1 (6 bases). Per germline, CDR1 MNHEY and CDR2 SMNVEV (reference sequence). V lost 3 bases, J lost 6 bases, and 15 bases lay in between. The CDR3 loop spans 15 amino acids. CDR3 sequence reads: CASSFRQGSRNEQFF. The CDR3 bases are TGTGCCAGCAGTTTCAGGCAGGGGTCCCGCAATGAGCAGTTCTTC.

This clonotype was observed a few times. This chain joins TRBV29-1 and TRBJ1-5, with no clear D. The ends were cut back, 5 bases at V and 0 bases at J, with 11 bases in the middle. Looked up from germline, CDR1 is SQVTM and CDR2 is ANQGSEA. The CDR3 consists of 14 residues. CDR3 bases: TGCAGCGTTTCTCAAGAACTTAGCAATCAGCCCCAGCATTTT. As protein: CSVSQELSNQPQHF.

This chain connects TRBV7-2 to TRBJ1-3, with D maybe TRBD1 (5 bases). This CDR3 is built from 14 residues. Between the trimmed V and J ends, which lost 1 base and 8 bases, there was a span of 12 bases. Per germline, CDR1 SGHTA and CDR2 FQGNSA. This CDR3 is CASSLGAGPHTIYF. The CDR3 nucleotides are TGTGCCAGCAGCTTAGGGGCAGGGCCCCACACCATATATTTT.

This clonotype was recorded many times. J is TRBJ2-1 and V is TRBV6-1; D not certain. The CDR3 is 12 residues long. CDR1 is MNHNS, CDR2 SASEGT, per germline. V lost 5 bases and J 9 bases, leaving 11 bases between the germline ends. CDR3 sequence: CASSLTVFEQFF. The CDR3 nucleotides are TGTGCCAGCAGTTTAACAGTTTTTGAGCAGTTCTTC.

This clonotype has more than one count but fewer than ten. The chain uses TRBV7-9 and TRBJ2-2; the D gene is possibly TRBD2 (5 bases). The CDR3 totals 13 residues. Looked up from germline, CDR1 is SEHNR and CDR2 is FQNEAQ (reference sequence). V was trimmed by 6 bases and J by 3 bases, leaving 8 bases between them. The CDR3 loop is CASRQLDTGELFF. DNA of the CDR3: TGTGCCAGCAGACAACTAGACACCGGGGAGCTGTTTTTT.

This clonotype was counted many times. J is TRBJ2-2 and V is TRBV18; D may correspond to TRBD1 or TRBD2 (6 bases each). Looked up from germline, CDR1 is KGHSH and CDR2 is LQKENI. The CDR3 runs 17 residues. Trimming removed 3 bases at V and 1 base at J, with 15 bases between. CDR3: CASSPTGGARNTGELFF. The CDR3, as DNA: TGTGCCAGCTCACCCACCGGGGGCGCCCGGAACACCGGGGAGCTGTTTTTT.

The chain uses TRBV7-9 and TRBJ2-7, with D perhaps TRBD2 (5 bases). Trimming cost V 3 bases and J 2 bases, with 5 bases left between them. CDR1 is SEHNR, CDR2 FQNEAQ, per germline (reference sequence). The CDR3 covers 12 residues. For the CDR3, the DNA is TGTGCCAGCAGCTTCGGGACCTACGAGCAGTACTTC. Translated: CASSFGTYEQYF.

The sample holds many counts of this clonotype. V and J are TRBV11-3 and TRBJ2-2, with no clear D. CDR1 is SGHNT, CDR2 YENEEA, per germline. This CDR3 has 15 residues. The germline V and J ends were trimmed by 6 bases and 0 bases, with 11 bases remaining between them. CDR3 region: CASSLDGPNTGELFF. CDR3 bases: TGTGCCAGCAGTCTGGACGGACCGAACACCGGGGAGCTGTTTTTT.

There are many counts of this clonotype. The gene calls are TRBV3-1 and TRBJ2-7; 7 bases match TRBD2. The trim removed 0 bases at V and 7 bases at J, leaving 12 bases unmatched. The germline V gene has CDR1 LGHDT and CDR2 YNNKEL (reference sequence). The CDR3 has 16 residues. CDR3 DNA sequence: TGTGCCAGCAGCCAAGATTTGGTCACCGGGAGGAGGGAGCAGTACTTC. This gives the protein CASSQDLVTGRREQYF.

This clonotype showed up many times. The V call is TRBV7-2, the J call TRBJ2-3; 9 bases are shared with TRBD1. The CDR3 sequence is 13 residues long. The V and J ends lost 11 bases and 1 base, in that order; junction bases with no gene match: 4. Germline CDR1 reads SGHTA; CDR2 reads FQGNSA. This CDR3 is CALQGAGTDTQYF. The CDR3 DNA reads as TGTGCCTTACAGGGGGCGGGCACAGATACGCAGTATTTT.